This T cell receptor beta chain comes out of a study of shared clonotypes between healthy human individuals. The CDR3 has 13 residues. Trimming shortened V by 5 bases and J by 11 bases, and 16 bases separated the two germline ends. Germline V gene sequence: CDR1 SEHNR, CDR2 FQNEAQ (reference sequence). Concerning this clone itself: The target antigen is unknown.

Study-level points and caveats: Researchers sampled blood only, noting tissue repertoires likely differ. The authors expected sequencing depth to affect clonotype sharing among donors.

Measured with immunoSEQ multiplex PCR; TCRdb has only the in-frame clones, and not every one. The sample includes over a million clones, approximately 98.5% of them seen just once. From CD4+ cells came CD45RA+ naive and CD45RA-negative memory subsets. V is TRBV7-9 and J is TRBJ2-1; a possible D gene is TRBD1 (5 bases). Input material: naive CD4+ T cells sorted from blood. Specified subset: CD45RA+ positively selected. The receptor comes from a man aged 25-45 years in good health. The CDR3: CASSRGTADQQFF. The CDR3 bases are TGTGCCAGCAGCAGGGGAACCGCCGACCAGCAGTTCTTC.